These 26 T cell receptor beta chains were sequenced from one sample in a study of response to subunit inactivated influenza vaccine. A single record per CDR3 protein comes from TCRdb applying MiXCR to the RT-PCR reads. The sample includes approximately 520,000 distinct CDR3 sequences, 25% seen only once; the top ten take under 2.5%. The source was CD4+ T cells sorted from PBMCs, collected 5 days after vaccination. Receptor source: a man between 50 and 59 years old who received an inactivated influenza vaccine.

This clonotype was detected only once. In DNA form, the CDR3 reads TGTGCCAGCAGCTTGGCGACGGGAGGGGTACCCGGGGAGCTGTTTTTT. It encodes CASSLATGGVPGELFF. The chain combines TRBV5-5 with TRBJ2-2, with TRBD2 matching over 8 bases. Germline CDR1 SGHKS, CDR2 YYEKEE (reference sequence). The CDR3 extends over 16 amino acids. V lost 0 bases and J lost 6; bases outside the gene matches: 7. Full variable domain (missing parts from reference TRBV5-5 and TRBJ2-2): DAGVTQSPTHLIKTRGQQVTLRCSPISGHKSVSWYQQVLGQGPQFIFQYYEKEERGRGNFPDRFSARQFPNYSSELNVNALLLGDSALYLCASSLATGGVPGELFFGEGSRLTVL.

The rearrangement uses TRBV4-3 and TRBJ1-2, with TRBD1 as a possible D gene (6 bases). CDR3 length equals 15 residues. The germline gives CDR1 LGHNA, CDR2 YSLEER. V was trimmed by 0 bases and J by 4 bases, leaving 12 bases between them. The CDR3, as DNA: TGCGCCAGCAGCCAAGATAACAGGGTTAGCTATGGCTACACCTTC. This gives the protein CASSQDNRVSYGYTF.

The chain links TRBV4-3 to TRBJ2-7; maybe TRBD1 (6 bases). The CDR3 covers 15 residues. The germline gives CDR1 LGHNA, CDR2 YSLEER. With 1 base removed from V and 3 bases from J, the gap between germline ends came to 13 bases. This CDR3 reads CASSQVRQAGYEQYF. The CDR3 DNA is TGCGCCAGCAGCCAAGTCCGACAGGCTGGCTACGAGCAGTACTTC.

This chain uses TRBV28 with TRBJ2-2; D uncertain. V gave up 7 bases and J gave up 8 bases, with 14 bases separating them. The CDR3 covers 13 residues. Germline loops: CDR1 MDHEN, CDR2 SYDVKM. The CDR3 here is CASNGPGRGELFF. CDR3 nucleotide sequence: TGTGCCAGCAACGGACCGGGTAGAGGGGAGCTGTTTTTT.

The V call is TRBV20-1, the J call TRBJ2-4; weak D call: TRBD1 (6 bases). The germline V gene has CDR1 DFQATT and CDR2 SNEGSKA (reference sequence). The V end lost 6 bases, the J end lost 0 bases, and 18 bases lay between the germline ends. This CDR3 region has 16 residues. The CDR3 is CSAHTGTPLAKNIQYF. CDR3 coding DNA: TGCAGTGCGCATACAGGGACCCCCTTAGCCAAAAACATTCAGTACTTC.

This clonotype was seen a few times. The CDR3 DNA is TGCGCCAGCAGCTTGGACCGGTTCTATGGCTACACCTTC. Protein product: CASSLDRFYGYTF. The rearrangement joins TRBV5-1 to TRBJ1-2; D unresolved. The CDR3 is made up of 13 amino acids. In germline, CDR1 is SGHRS, CDR2 YFSETQ. Trimming took 0 bases from V and 4 from J, leaving 7 bases between them.

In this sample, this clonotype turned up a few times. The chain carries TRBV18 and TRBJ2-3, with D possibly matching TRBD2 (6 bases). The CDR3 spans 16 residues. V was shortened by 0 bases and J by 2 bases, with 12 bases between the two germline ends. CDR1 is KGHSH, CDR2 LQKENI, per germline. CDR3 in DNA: TGTGCCAGCTCACCACCAATGGGAGGCTCCACAGATACGCAGTATTTT. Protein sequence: CASSPPMGGSTDTQYF.

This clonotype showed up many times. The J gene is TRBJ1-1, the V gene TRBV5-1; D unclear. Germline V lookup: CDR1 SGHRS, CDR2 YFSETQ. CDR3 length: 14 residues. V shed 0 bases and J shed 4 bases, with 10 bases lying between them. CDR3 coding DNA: TGCGCCAGCAGCTTGGAGGGCAGCAGCACTGAAGCTTTCTTT. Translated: CASSLEGSSTEAFF.

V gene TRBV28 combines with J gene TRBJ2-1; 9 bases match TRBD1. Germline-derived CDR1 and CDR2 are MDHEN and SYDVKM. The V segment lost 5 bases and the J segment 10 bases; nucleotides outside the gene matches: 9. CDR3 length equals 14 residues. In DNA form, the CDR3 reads TGTGCCAGCAGTACCATACAGGGGGCGAGGGAGCAGTTCTTC. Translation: CASSTIQGAREQFF.

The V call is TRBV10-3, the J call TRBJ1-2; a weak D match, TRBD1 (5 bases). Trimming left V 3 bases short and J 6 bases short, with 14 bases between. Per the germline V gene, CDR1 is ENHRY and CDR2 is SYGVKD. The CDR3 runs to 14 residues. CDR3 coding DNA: TGTGCCATCAGTGAAGCAGGGCGCACGGATGGCTACACCTTC. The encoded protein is CAISEAGRTDGYTF.

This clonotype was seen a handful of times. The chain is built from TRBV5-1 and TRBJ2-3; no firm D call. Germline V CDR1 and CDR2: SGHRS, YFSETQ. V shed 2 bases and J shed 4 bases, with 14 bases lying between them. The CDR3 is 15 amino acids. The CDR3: CASSLVRRRPDTQYF. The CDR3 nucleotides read TGCGCCAGCAGCTTAGTCCGGCGGCGACCAGATACGCAGTATTTT.

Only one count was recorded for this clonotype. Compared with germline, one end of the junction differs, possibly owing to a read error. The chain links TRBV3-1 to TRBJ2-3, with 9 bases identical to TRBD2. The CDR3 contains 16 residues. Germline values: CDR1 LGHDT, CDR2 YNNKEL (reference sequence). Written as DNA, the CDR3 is TGTGCCAGCAGCCAAGGTGTAGCGGGAGTTACAGATACGCAGTCTTTT. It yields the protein CASSQGVAGVTDTQSF.

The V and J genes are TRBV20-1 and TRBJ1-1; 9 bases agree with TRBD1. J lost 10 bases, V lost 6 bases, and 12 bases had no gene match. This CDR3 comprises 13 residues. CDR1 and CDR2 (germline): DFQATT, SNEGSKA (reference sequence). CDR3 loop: CSADLGQGISAFF. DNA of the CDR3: TGCAGTGCGGACCTGGGACAGGGAATATCAGCTTTCTTT.

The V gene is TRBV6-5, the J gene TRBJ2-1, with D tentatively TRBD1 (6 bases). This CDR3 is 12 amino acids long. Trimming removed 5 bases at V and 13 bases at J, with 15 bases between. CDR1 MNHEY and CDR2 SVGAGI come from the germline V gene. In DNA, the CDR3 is TGTGCCAGCAGTACCCAGGGGCTACATCAGTTCTTC. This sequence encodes CASSTQGLHQFF.

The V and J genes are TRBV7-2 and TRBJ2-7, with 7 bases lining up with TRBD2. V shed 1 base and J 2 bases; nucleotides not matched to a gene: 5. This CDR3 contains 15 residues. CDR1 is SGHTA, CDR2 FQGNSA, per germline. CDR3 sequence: CASSLGGGSAYEQYF. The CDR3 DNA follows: TGTGCCAGCAGCTTAGGGGGCGGGAGCGCCTACGAGCAGTACTTC. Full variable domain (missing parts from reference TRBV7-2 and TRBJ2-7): GAGVSQSPSNKVTEKGKDVELRCDPISGHTALYWYRQSLGQGLEFLIYFQGNSAPDKSGLPSDRFSAERTGGSVSTLTIQRTQQEDSAVYLCASSLGGGSAYEQYFGPGTRLTVT.

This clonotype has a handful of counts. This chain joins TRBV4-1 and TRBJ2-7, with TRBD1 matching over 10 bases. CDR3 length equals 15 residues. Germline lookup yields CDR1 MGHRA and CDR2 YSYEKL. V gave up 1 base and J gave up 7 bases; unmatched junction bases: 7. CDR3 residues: CASSQVGDRGGEQYF. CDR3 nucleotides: TGCGCCAGCAGCCAAGTCGGGGACAGGGGTGGGGAGCAGTACTTC.

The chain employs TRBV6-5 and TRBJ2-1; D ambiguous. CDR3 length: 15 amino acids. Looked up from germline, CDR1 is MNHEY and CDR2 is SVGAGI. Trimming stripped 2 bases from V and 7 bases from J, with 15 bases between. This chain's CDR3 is CASSYQPRGLNEQFF. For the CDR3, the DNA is TGTGCCAGCAGTTACCAGCCTAGAGGATTGAATGAGCAGTTCTTC.

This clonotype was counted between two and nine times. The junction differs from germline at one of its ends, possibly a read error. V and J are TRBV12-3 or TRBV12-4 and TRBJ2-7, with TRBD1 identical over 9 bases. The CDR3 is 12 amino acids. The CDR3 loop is CASSSFPTGGNF. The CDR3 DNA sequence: TGTGCCAGCAGTTCCTTCCCGACAGGGGGTAACTTC.

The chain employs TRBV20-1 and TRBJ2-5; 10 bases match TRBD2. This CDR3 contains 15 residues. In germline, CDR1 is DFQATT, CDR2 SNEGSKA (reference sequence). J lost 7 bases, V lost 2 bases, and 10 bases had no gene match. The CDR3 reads CSARLAGAERVTQYF. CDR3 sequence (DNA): TGCAGTGCTAGACTAGCGGGAGCCGAAAGGGTGACCCAGTACTTC.

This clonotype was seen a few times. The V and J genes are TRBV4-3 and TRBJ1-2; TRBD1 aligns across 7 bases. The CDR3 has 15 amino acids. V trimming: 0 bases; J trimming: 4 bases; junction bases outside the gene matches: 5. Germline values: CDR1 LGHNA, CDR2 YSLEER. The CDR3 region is CASSQDMNRGYGYTF. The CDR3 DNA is TGCGCCAGCAGCCAAGATATGAACAGGGGCTATGGCTACACCTTC.

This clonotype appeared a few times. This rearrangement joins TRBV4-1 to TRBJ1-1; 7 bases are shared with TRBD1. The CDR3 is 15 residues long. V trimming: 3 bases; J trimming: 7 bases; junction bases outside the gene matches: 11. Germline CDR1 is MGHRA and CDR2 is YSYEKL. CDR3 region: CASSQVNRGGGEAFF. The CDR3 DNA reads TGCGCCAGCAGCCAGGTAAACAGGGGCGGAGGTGAAGCTTTCTTT.

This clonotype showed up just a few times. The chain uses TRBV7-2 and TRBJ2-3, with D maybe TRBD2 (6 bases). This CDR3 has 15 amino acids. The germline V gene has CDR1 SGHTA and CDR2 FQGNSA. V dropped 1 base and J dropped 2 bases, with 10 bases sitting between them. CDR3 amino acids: CASSLVREVTDTQYF. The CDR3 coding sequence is TGTGCCAGCAGCTTAGTGCGGGAAGTCACAGATACGCAGTATTTT.

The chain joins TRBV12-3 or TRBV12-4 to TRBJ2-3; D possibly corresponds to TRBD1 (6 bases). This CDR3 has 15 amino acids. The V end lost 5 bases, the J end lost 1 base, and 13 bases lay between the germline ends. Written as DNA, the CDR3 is TGTGCCAGCAGTCCCCTGGACAGACGCACAGATACGCAGTATTTT. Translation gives CASSPLDRRTDTQYF.

The CDR3, as DNA: TGTGCCAGCAGTTTAGACCTAGCGGGGCTCTACGAGCAGTACTTC. It translates to CASSLDLAGLYEQYF. J is TRBJ2-7 and V is TRBV12-3 or TRBV12-4, with 9 bases identical to TRBD2. The CDR3 spans 15 residues. With 1 base clipped from V and 3 bases from J, the junction kept 4 bases outside the gene matches.

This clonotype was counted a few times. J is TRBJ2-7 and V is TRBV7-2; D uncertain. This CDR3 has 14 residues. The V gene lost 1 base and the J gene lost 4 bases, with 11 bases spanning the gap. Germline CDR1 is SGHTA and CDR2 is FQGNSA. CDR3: CASSLESSVYEQYF. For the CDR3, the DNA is TGTGCCAGCAGCTTAGAATCCAGCGTGTACGAGCAGTACTTC.

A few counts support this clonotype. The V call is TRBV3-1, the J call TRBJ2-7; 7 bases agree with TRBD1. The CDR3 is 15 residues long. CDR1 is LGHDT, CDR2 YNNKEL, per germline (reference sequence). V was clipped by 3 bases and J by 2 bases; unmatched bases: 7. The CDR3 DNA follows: TGTGCCAGCAGCCAGAGTACCGGGACAGCCTACGAGCAGTACTTC. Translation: CASSQSTGTAYEQYF.